Below, 11 T cell receptor beta chains from the same sample are listed, as sequenced in a study of cytomegalovirus exposure and HLA in healthy donors (dated by TCRdb to 2015 to 2018). The protocol used for the library was the immunoSEQ multiplex PCR assay. A mixture of 60 forward primers for TCR Vbeta segments and 13 reverse primers for TCR Jbeta segments was used in the multiplex PCR. The source is immuneACCESS, and TCRdb retained only in-frame sequences with V and J called. Part of the clones is not carried over; for the studies checked, unresolved V genes explain less than half of this, and the remainder is unexplained. This sample lists over 250,000 clones; roughly 70% were detected once. The ten biggest clones cover approximately 2.5% of the sample. Sequencing used PBMCs. All receptors derive from a female donor in good health and CMV-seronegative.

This chain joins TRBV15 and TRBJ2-2; a possible D gene is TRBD1 (6 bases). Trimming left V 3 bases short and J 1 base short, with 9 bases between. The CDR3 covers 15 residues. CDR1 is LNHNV and CDR2 is YYDKDF in the germline V gene (reference sequence). The CDR3 spells CATSRSRGNTGELFF. DNA of the CDR3: TGTGCCACCAGCAGGAGCAGGGGGAACACCGGGGAGCTGTTTTTT. The full variable domain, completed using reference TRBV15 and TRBJ2-2, is DAMVIQNPRYQVTQFGKPVTLSCSQTLNHNVMYWYQQKSSQAPKLLFHYYDKDFNNEADTPDNFQSRRPNTSFCFLDIRSPGLGDTAMYLCATSRSRGNTGELFFGEGSRLTVL.

The chain is built from TRBV11-2 and TRBJ2-7; D call uncertain. Germline V lookup: CDR1 SGHAT, CDR2 FQNNGV. The CDR3 totals 14 residues. V lost 5 bases and J lost 5, with 16 bases in between. The CDR3 protein is CASSTYLNPDEQYF. The DNA of the CDR3 is TGTGCCAGCAGCACCTACCTAAACCCCGACGAGCAGTACTTC.

The chain combines TRBV27 with TRBJ2-7, with a weak D call TRBD1 (6 bases). Germline V CDR1 and CDR2: MNHEY, SMNVEV (reference sequence). With 8 bases removed from V and 6 bases from J, the gap between germline ends came to 11 bases. CDR3 length equals 11 residues. CDR3 in DNA: TGTGCCAGCGTGTTAGGGGGCGAGCAGTACTTC. It specifies CASVLGGEQYF.

The V gene is TRBV11-2, the J gene TRBJ1-1; D is possibly TRBD1 (5 bases). Per the germline V gene, CDR1 is SGHAT and CDR2 is FQNNGV. There are 13 residues in the CDR3. The V end was cut by 3 bases, the J end by 2 bases, with 7 bases between. For the CDR3, the DNA is TGTGCCAGCAGCTTGGGGGGTAACACTGAAGCTTTCTTT. Protein sequence: CASSLGGNTEAFF.

The chain has TRBV9 and TRBJ2-1, with TRBD2 matching over 9 bases. Germline CDR1 is SGDLS and CDR2 is YYNGEE. The CDR3 is 21 residues long. V lost 4 bases, J lost 1 base, and 21 bases stayed unmatched. CDR3 in DNA: TGTGCCAGCAGCACCCACCCAGGAGGGCGGGAGGGCCATTTATCCTACAATGAGCAGTTCTTC. Residues: CASSTHPGGREGHLSYNEQFF.

The sample holds one count of this clone. The chain is built from TRBV28 and TRBJ2-3, with 8 positions matching TRBD2. The CDR3 sequence is 15 residues long. The V segment lost 6 bases and the J segment 7 bases; nucleotides outside the gene matches: 12. Germline V gene sequence: CDR1 MDHEN, CDR2 SYDVKM. As DNA, the CDR3 is TGTGCCAGCAGCTCAAGGAGGACTAGCAGAAATACGCAGTATTTT. It translates to CASSSRRTSRNTQYF.

The chain employs TRBV12-5 and TRBJ2-5, with TRBD2 matching over 11 bases. The V gene end was trimmed by 3 bases and the J gene end by 5 bases; junction bases not matched to a gene: 8. CDR1 is LGHNT, CDR2 FRNRAP, per germline. The CDR3 totals 16 residues. Written as DNA, the CDR3 is TGTGCTAGTGGTTTACCCGTGGGACTAGCGGACGAGACCCAGTACTTC. Amino acids: CASGLPVGLADETQYF.

This clone was detected only once. This chain uses TRBV11-2 with TRBJ1-1, with 9 bases identical to TRBD1. The CDR3 sequence is 16 residues long. V lost 0 bases to trimming and J lost 5 bases; unmatched junction nucleotides: 7. From germline, CDR1 is SGHAT and CDR2 FQNNGV. CDR3: CASSLDKLGQGTEAFF. As DNA, the CDR3 is TGTGCCAGCAGCTTAGACAAGTTGGGACAGGGAACTGAAGCTTTCTTT.

The chain combines TRBV9 with TRBJ2-5; 10 bases map to TRBD2. There are 15 residues in the CDR3. The germline V gene encodes CDR1 SGDLS and CDR2 YYNGEE. The J segment lost 4 bases and the V segment lost 3 bases, leaving 6 bases of the junction unmatched. In nucleotides, the CDR3 is TGTGCCAGCAGCGGAGGAGCGGGAGGGCGAGAGACCCAGTACTTC. Translated: CASSGGAGGRETQYF.

V is TRBV7-2 and J is TRBJ2-1, with D possibly matching TRBD2 (5 bases). This CDR3 is 15 amino acids long. Trimming took off 6 bases at V and 2 bases at J, with 14 bases between the two ends. The germline V gene encodes CDR1 SGHTA and CDR2 FQGNSA. The CDR3 nucleotides are TGTGCCAGCAGTCGAGAGAGCGGTACCTACAATGAGCAGTTCTTC. Translating it yields CASSRESGTYNEQFF.

The chain joins TRBV6-1 to TRBJ1-2; D perhaps matches TRBD1 (6 bases). The germline V and J ends were trimmed by 0 bases and 12 bases, with 14 bases remaining between them. The CDR3 has 13 residues. Per germline, CDR1 MNHNS and CDR2 SASEGT. This chain's CDR3 is CASSEAPGGADTF. The CDR3 bases are TGTGCCAGCAGTGAAGCTCCGGGGGGCGCGGACACCTTC.